Listed below are T cell receptor beta chains from one sample, sequenced in a study of vaccination and CD4 T cells after COVID-19. MiXCR was run by TCRdb on the PCR reads, yielding one entry per CDR3 protein. The sample contains some 7,000 distinct CDR3 sequences, about 25% of which appear only once. Their antigen targets remain unknown. The sequenced sample was CD4+ T cells from blood, cultured in vitro, obtained after SARS-CoV-2 vaccination. Source of these receptors: a human donor who had recovered from COVID-19. CDR3s leave out the opening cysteine and the closing phenylalanine or tryptophan. Fields, in order: J gene, V gene, CDR3 protein.

TRBJ1-6	TRBV4-3	ASSQVPDRVESPLH
TRBJ2-2	TRBV7-2	ASSSRPLAGGNTGELF
TRBJ2-5	TRBV6-1	ASSRGGNQETQY
TRBJ2-7	TRBV27	ASSPDTGFMLPYEQY
TRBJ2-6	TRBV6-2/TRBV6-3	ASSNSGANVLT
TRBJ2-7	TRBV6-1	ASSDRGPYEQY
TRBJ2-5	TRBV28	ASSLFPAGGETQY
TRBJ2-1	TRBV19	ASRRLAVNNEQF
TRBJ1-5	TRBV4-3	ASSQEVDQPQH
TRBJ2-7	TRBV19	ASSIRLAGAEQY
TRBJ2-5	TRBV7-8	ASSADRRETQY
TRBJ2-1	TRBV20-1	SARDYRGSSYNEQF
TRBJ2-5	TRBV6-2/TRBV6-3	ASSYPTGDRRWTQY
TRBJ1-6	TRBV6-1	ASTLGTVGNSPLH
TRBJ2-4	TRBV20-1	SAPSRSRQY
TRBJ2-5	TRBV25-1	ASSGSDRLQETQY
TRBJ1-6	TRBV9	ASSVGRGNLYNSPLH
TRBJ2-7	TRBV6-5	ASSYLLAGRQYEQY
TRBJ1-2	TRBV6-2/TRBV6-3	ASSYLGGNGYT
TRBJ1-1	TRBV27	ASSSGSEAF
TRBJ1-5	TRBV10-3	AISGSNQPQH
TRBJ2-1	TRBV5-4	ASSWDRGNEQF
TRBJ2-3	TRBV20-1	SARHLLAGGTDTQY
TRBJ2-3	TRBV7-8	ASSPGVAGGTSTDTQY
TRBJ2-7	TRBV11-3	ASSLVRPSGVSYEQY
TRBJ2-7	TRBV29-1	SGSTVGEQY
TRBJ2-7	TRBV7-9	ASSAYLPSWNEQY
TRBJ2-1	TRBV2	ASSDNEQF
TRBJ1-5	TRBV7-2	ASSFWTVNQPQH
TRBJ2-7	TRBV28	ASSLIHEQY
TRBJ2-3	TRBV6-1	ASSLKAGHTDTQY
TRBJ1-2	TRBV20-1	SAEFPGQGVSRTGYT
TRBJ2-1	TRBV20-1	SARDFAGQSSYNEQF
TRBJ2-7	TRBV29-1	SVGNIGQNEQY
TRBJ2-3	TRBV29-1	SAKQGSTDTQY
TRBJ1-2	TRBV28	ASSYSTGGYPGGYT
TRBJ2-5	TRBV5-1	ASSARLAGRETQY
TRBJ1-1	TRBV28	ASSPQGSKSEAF
TRBJ1-1	TRBV2	ASRPGGLNTEAF
TRBJ1-2	TRBV7-2	ASSLAHPPYGYT
TRBJ2-7	TRBV7-2	ASSLAGRIGYEQY
TRBJ2-5	TRBV24-1	ATSGHRTGVQETQY
TRBJ1-1	TRBV20-1	SAGRGYMNTEAF
TRBJ2-3	TRBV28	ASSLQREKRDTQY
TRBJ1-1	TRBV20-1	SARVGPREAF
TRBJ2-4	TRBV6-5	ASSYGLAKNIQY
TRBJ2-5	TRBV27	ASSFAGKGAQY
TRBJ2-2	TRBV20-1	SARDWAGVDTGELF
TRBJ2-6	TRBV19	ASSIRPSSGANVLT
TRBJ2-3	TRBV7-3	ASSLDSRNTQY
TRBJ1-2	TRBV6-2/TRBV6-3	ASSDSGNYGYT
TRBJ1-2	TRBV11-2	ASSFRGAQGYT
TRBJ2-3	TRBV20-1	SARGDRGFTDTQY
TRBJ2-1	TRBV4-2	ASSQDPGTSGRRWYNEQF
TRBJ1-5	TRBV6-5	ASSYTGPNQPQH
TRBJ2-7	TRBV5-1	ASSLLGTGDYEQY